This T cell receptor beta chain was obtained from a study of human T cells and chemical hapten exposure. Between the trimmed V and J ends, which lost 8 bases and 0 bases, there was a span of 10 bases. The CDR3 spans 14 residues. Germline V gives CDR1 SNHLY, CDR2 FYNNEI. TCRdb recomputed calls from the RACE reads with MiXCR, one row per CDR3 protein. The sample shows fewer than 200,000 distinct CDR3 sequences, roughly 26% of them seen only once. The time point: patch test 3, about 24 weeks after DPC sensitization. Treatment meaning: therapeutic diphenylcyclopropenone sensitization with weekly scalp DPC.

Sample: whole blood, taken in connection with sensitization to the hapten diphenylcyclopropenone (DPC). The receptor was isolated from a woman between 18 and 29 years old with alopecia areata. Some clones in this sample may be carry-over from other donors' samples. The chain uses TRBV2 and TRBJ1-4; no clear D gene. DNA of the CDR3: TGTGCCAGCGGCCGTGCTGCAACTAATGAAAAACTGTTTTTT. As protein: CASGRAATNEKLFF.